This T cell receptor beta chain comes out of a study of early T cells in non-severe SARS-CoV-2 infection. TCRdb independently ran MiXCR on the 5' RACE reads; one entry per CDR3 protein. The data contain about 90,000 distinct CDR3 sequences, about an eighth of them singletons. V lost 4 bases and J lost 7, with 10 bases in between. Germline CDR1 is SQVTM and CDR2 is ANQGSEA. This CDR3 is built from 12 residues. This receptor was taken from an adult who was a healthcare worker with PCR-confirmed SARS-CoV-2 infection or an uninfected control (not recorded which). The gene calls are TRBV29-1 and TRBJ2-2; D may be TRBD1 (6 bases). Material: whole blood. The chain's CDR3 is CSVATGNGELFF. The CDR3, as DNA: TGCAGCGTTGCTACAGGGAACGGGGAGCTGTTTTTT.